This T cell receptor beta chain was identified during a study of T cell repertoires in cytomegalovirus infection. Study information: Signatures in public TCR beta sequences pointed to both CMV infection and matching HLA type. Study outcomes and limitations: Frequencies of public TCR beta families were cumulated, and this identified carriers of CMV plus the relevant HLA. The ex vivo response showed dominance by HLA-C-restricted CMV-specific TCR beta clonotypes.

A single record per CDR3 protein comes from TCRdb applying MiXCR to the reads. The sample shows more than 650,000 distinct CDR3 sequences, 35% to 45% of them seen only once. Note on this clonotype: The target antigen is unknown.

Sequencing was carried out using PBMCs. This TCR was sampled from a human donor in good health (CMV status not recorded). Some clones in this sample may be carry-over from other donors' samples.

CDR3 protein: CASAHLTEAFF. The CDR3 DNA sequence: TGTGCCAGCGCTCATCTCACTGAAGCTTTCTTT. The V and J genes are TRBV12-3 or TRBV12-4 and TRBJ1-1; no clear D. The CDR3 is made up of 11 amino acids. The V end was cut by 8 bases, the J end by 4 bases, with 8 bases between.